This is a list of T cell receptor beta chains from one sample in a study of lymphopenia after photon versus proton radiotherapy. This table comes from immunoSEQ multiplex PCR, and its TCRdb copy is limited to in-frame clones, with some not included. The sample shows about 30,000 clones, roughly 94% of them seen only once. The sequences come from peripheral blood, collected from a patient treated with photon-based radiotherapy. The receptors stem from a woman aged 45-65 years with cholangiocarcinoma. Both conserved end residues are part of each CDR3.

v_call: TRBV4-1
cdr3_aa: CASSQDGTARIQPQHF

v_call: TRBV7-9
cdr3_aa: CASSLGGQPTEAFF

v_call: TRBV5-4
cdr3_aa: CASSEGNVQETQYF

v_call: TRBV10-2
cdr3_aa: CASSGQGANSPLHF

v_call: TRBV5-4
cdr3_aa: CASRGSGGAGNEQFF

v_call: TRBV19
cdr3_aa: CASSIIKVQAPGEQYF

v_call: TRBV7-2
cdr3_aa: CASSLAETQYF

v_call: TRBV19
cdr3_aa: CASKSQDSSGNTIYF

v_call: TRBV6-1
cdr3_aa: CASSEYQGQTYGYTF

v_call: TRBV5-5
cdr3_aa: CASTYGIDYGYTF

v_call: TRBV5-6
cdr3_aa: CASSLRWGRQPQHF

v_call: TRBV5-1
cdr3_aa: CASSLVLQDGYTF

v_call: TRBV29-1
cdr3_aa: CSVEAGTGVTEAFF

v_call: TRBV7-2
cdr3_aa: CASSSLIPGLGLTDTQYF